The 5 T cell receptor beta chains presented below share a single source sample, sequenced in a study of blood T cell repertoires in COVID-19. Measured with immunoSEQ multiplex PCR; TCRdb has only the in-frame clones, and not every one. The sample includes about 67,000 clones, roughly nine tenths of them seen just once. The sample consisted of peripheral blood. The receptors come from a man aged 50 to 59 with active COVID-19.

The genes are TRBV7-7 and TRBJ2-3, with D perhaps TRBD1 (6 bases). CDR1 and CDR2 (germline): SSHAT, FNYEAQ (reference sequence). The CDR3 is made up of 18 amino acids. V shed 3 bases and J shed 0 bases, with 19 bases lying between them. The CDR3, as DNA: TGTGCCAGCAGCTTCTTTGGGAACTCGGGACAAAGCACAGATACGCAGTATTTT. This encodes CASSFFGNSGQSTDTQYF.

This chain uses TRBV5-1 with TRBJ2-1; no reliable D call. There are 14 residues in the CDR3. Germline assignment: CDR1 SGHRS and CDR2 YFSETQ. V was trimmed by 0 bases and J by 9 bases, leaving 13 bases between them. The CDR3 is CASSLGAMKIEQFF. As DNA, the CDR3 is TGCGCCAGCAGCTTGGGGGCGATGAAAATTGAGCAGTTCTTC.

CDR3 residues: CASRPEGNQPQHF. The CDR3 bases are TGTGCCTCGCGACCCGAGGGCAATCAGCCCCAGCATTTT. The chain carries TRBV6-5 and TRBJ1-5, with D unclear. Germline V gene data show CDR1 as MNHEY and CDR2 as SVGAGI. V lost 11 bases and J lost 2, with 13 bases in between. CDR3 length: 13 amino acids.

V usage is TRBV2 and J usage is TRBJ1-5, with 7 bases that match TRBD1. This CDR3 region has 13 residues. Germline lookup yields CDR1 SNHLY and CDR2 FYNNEI. With V trimmed by 5 bases and J by 6 bases, 4 bases remained unmatched. The CDR3 region has the DNA TGTGCCAGCAGTTCGACAGGGCCTCAGCCCCAGCATTTT. This gives the protein CASSSTGPQPQHF.

The rearrangement links TRBV7-9 to TRBJ1-5; D ambiguous. The CDR3 sequence is 14 residues long. Trimming removed 1 base from V and 7 bases from J, with 11 bases in between. Germline V CDR1 and CDR2: SEHNR, FQNEAQ (reference sequence). The CDR3, as DNA: TGTGCCAGCAGCTTAGGGGCAGGCAGACAGCCCCAGCATTTT. It encodes CASSLGAGRQPQHF.